Listed below are T cell receptor beta chains from one sample, sequenced in a study of T cells in Graves' hyperthyroidism and ophthalmopathy. TCRdb reprocessed the multiplex PCR reads with MiXCR, giving one entry per CDR3 protein. The repertoire holds roughly 600,000 distinct CDR3 sequences, with about 15% as singletons. Specimen: blood. These receptor sequences come from a woman aged 50 to 60 with Graves' ophthalmopathy. Each CDR3 is given with its conserved first and last residue. The D gene is left open where the match is weak. Size tells how often a clone was seen (once, few, many) or the class of an expanded clone, and some rows leave it out.

>.|TRBV19|TRBJ1-5|.
CASSIRGNNQPQHF
TGTGCCAGTAGTATTAGGGGAAACAATCAGCCCCAGCATTTT
>.|TRBV5-1|TRBJ1-5|few
CASSLIGEDSNQPQHF
TGCGCCAGCAGCTTAATAGGGGAGGACAGCAATCAGCCCCAGCATTTT
>.|TRBV9|TRBJ2-1|few
CASSVVGTYNEQFF
TGTGCCAGCAGCGTAGTAGGAACCTACAATGAGCAGTTCTTC
>.|TRBV28|TRBJ1-2|many
CASRDYGYTF
TGTGCCAGCAGGGACTATGGCTACACCTTC
>TRBD1|TRBV12-3/TRBV12-4|TRBJ1-3|many
CASTGLTGSISGNTIYF
TGTGCCAGCACCGGATTGACAGGGTCGATCTCTGGAAACACCATATATTTT
>.|TRBV2|TRBJ1-1|many
CASRLDKNTEAFF
TGTGCCAGCAGGCTGGACAAGAACACTGAAGCTTTCTTT
>.|TRBV28|TRBJ2-1|many
CASSLPSVYNEQFF
TGTGCCAGCAGTTTACCTTCTGTCTACAATGAGCAGTTCTTC
>.|TRBV20-1|TRBJ1-4|.
CSARDYPGGTNEKLFF
TGCAGTGCTAGAGATTACCCGGGAGGCACTAATGAAAAACTGTTTTTT
>TRBD1|TRBV15|TRBJ2-1|.
CATSRARDRANEQFF
TGTGCCACCAGCAGAGCCCGGGACAGGGCCAATGAGCAGTTCTTC
>TRBD2|TRBV5-5|TRBJ2-4|once
CASSLRTSGTRMAKNIQYF
TGTGCCAGCAGCTTAAGGACTAGCGGGACGAGGATGGCCAAAAACATTCAGTACTTC
>.|TRBV6-2/TRBV6-3|TRBJ1-5|many
CASSNRASNQPQHF
TGTGCCAGCAGCAACAGGGCTAGCAATCAGCCCCAGCATTTT
>.|TRBV7-2|TRBJ1-6|.
CASSLVFRVLDSPLHF
TGTGCCAGCAGCTTAGTATTCCGGGTGCTAGATTCACCCCTCCACTTT
>TRBD1|TRBV3-1|TRBJ2-7|many
CASSQVHGTATYEQYF
TGTGCCAGCAGCCAAGTCCACGGGACAGCCACCTACGAGCAGTACTTC
>.|TRBV28|TRBJ1-6|many
CASSLVLQSSYNSPLHF
TGTGCCAGCAGTTTGGTGCTACAGAGCTCCTATAATTCACCCCTCCACTTT
>TRBD2|TRBV7-8|TRBJ2-1|many
CASSLAPLAGDYNEQFF
TGTGCCAGCAGCTTAGCGCCACTAGCGGGGGACTACAATGAGCAGTTCTTC
>.|TRBV19|TRBJ1-3|once
CASSILFRRVSGNTIYF
TGTGCCAGTAGTATTTTGTTCAGAAGAGTTTCTGGAAACACCATATATTTT
>TRBD2|TRBV12-3/TRBV12-4|TRBJ2-7|few
CASTAGVSYEQYF
TGTGCCAGCACGGCGGGGGTCTCCTACGAGCAGTACTTC
>.|TRBV6-1|TRBJ2-2|.
CASSYDSSNTGELFF
TGTGCCAGCAGTTACGACAGCAGCAACACCGGGGAGCTGTTTTTT
>.|TRBV20-1|TRBJ2-1|many
CSASYWNEQFF
TGCAGTGCTAGTTATTGGAATGAGCAGTTCTTC
>TRBD2|TRBV28|TRBJ2-2|few
CASSSPNPYSGRRDTGELFF
TGTGCCAGCAGCTCCCCCAACCCATATAGCGGGAGGCGTGACACCGGGGAGCTGTTTTTT
>.|TRBV20-1|TRBJ1-3|few
CSARSSSGNTIYF
TGCAGTGCTAGAAGCAGCTCTGGAAACACCATATATTTT
>.|TRBV7-9|TRBJ2-7|.
CASSLALSSSIYEQYF
TGTGCCAGCAGCTTAGCTCTTAGTTCTAGCATCTACGAGCAGTACTTC
>.|TRBV6-2/TRBV6-3|TRBJ2-3|.
CASSDPGSPSTDTQYF
TGTGCCAGCAGCGATCCCGGGAGTCCTAGCACAGATACGCAGTATTTT
>.|TRBV5-1|TRBJ1-4|.
CASSLAAGAEEKLFF
TGCGCCAGCAGCTTGGCCGCTGGTGCGGAGGAAAAACTGTTTTTT
>TRBD1|TRBV10-3|TRBJ1-1|many
CAIRWDSQNTEAFF
TGTGCCATCAGGTGGGACAGTCAGAACACTGAAGCTTTCTTT
>TRBD1|TRBV6-1|TRBJ1-6|many
CASSQTGGFSPLHF
TGTGCCAGCAGTCAGACAGGGGGCTTTTCACCCCTCCACTTT
>TRBD1|TRBV12-3/TRBV12-4|TRBJ1-1|many
CASSLQGAEAFF
TGTGCCAGCAGCCTCCAGGGGGCTGAAGCTTTCTTT
>.|TRBV5-1|TRBJ2-3|once
CASSLGLAGQADTQYF
TGCGCCAGCAGCTTGGGGCTAGCGGGACAGGCAGATACGCAGTATTTT
>.|TRBV20-1|TRBJ2-1|many
CSARGSPDSYNEQFF
TGCAGTGCTAGGGGATCCCCAGACAGTTACAATGAGCAGTTCTTC
>TRBD1|TRBV6-1|TRBJ1-4|.
CASSATGVWEKLFF
TGTGCCAGCAGTGCGACAGGGGTATGGGAAAAACTGTTTTTT
>.|TRBV5-1|TRBJ2-1|.
CASSITGEAYNEQFF
TGCGCCAGCAGCATCACCGGGGAAGCATACAATGAGCAGTTCTTC
>TRBD1|TRBV30|TRBJ2-1|many
CAWSVGQGIIHEQFF
TGTGCCTGGAGTGTGGGACAGGGGATCATCCATGAGCAGTTCTTC
>.|TRBV20-1|TRBJ2-7|many
CSARDYYRQGEQYF
TGCAGTGCTAGAGATTACTACAGGCAAGGGGAGCAGTACTTC
>.|TRBV2|TRBJ1-1|few
CASSEHGAAKNTEAFF
TGTGCCAGCAGTGAACATGGGGCAGCTAAGAACACTGAAGCTTTCTTT
>.|TRBV7-9|TRBJ1-4|few
CASSLAAAGANEKLFF
TGTGCCAGCAGCTTAGCTGCTGCTGGGGCTAATGAAAAACTGTTTTTT
>.|TRBV25-1|TRBJ2-7|.
CASSEIKRARYEQYF
TGTGCCAGCAGTGAAATAAAGAGGGCTCGGTACGAGCAGTACTTC
>.|TRBV9|TRBJ1-6|.
CASSPGQNSPLHF
TGTGCCAGCAGCCCAGGACAGAATTCACCCCTCCACTTT
>.|TRBV20-1|TRBJ2-1|few
CSAPLVYNEQFF
TGCAGTGCTCCCCTGGTCTACAATGAGCAGTTCTTC